This TCR beta chain was observed in a study of shared clonotypes between healthy human individuals. As for the study in general: The plates for each donor numbered three CD4 naive, three CD4 memory, two CD8 naive and one CD8 memory. Regarding the study as a whole: Several donors held about 5.1% of naive CD4 clonotypes in common. Generation probability values for non-shared clonotypes were lower than those for clonotypes shared by all four donors.

Subsets obtained from CD4+ cells comprised CD45RA+ naive and CD45RA-negative memory cells. With regard to this clone: Its matching antigen is unknown.

Measured with immunoSEQ multiplex PCR; TCRdb has only the in-frame clones, and not every one. The sample contains approximately 2,300,000 clones, roughly 90% of which appear only once. This CDR3 spans 17 amino acids. V lost 1 base and J lost 3, with 19 bases in between. The germline V gene has CDR1 KGHSH and CDR2 LQKENI. The specimen was naive CD4+ T cells from PBMCs. Subset meaning: CD45RA+ positively selected. V is TRBV18 and J is TRBJ2-7; TRBD1 might be the D (6 bases). The source of this sequence is a man between 18 and 35 years old in good health. Some clones in this sample may be carry-over from other donors' samples. The CDR3 loop is CASSPLPPGQGRYEQYF. The CDR3 bases are TGTGCCAGCTCACCACTGCCCCCGGGACAAGGCCGCTACGAGCAGTACTTC.